These T cell receptor beta chains were read from a single sample in a study of early T cells in non-severe SARS-CoV-2 infection. TCRdb itself ran the 5' RACE reads through MiXCR, one entry per CDR3 protein. Of around 82,000 distinct CDR3 sequences listed, more than 10% are singletons. Specimen: whole blood. The receptors come from an adult who was a healthcare worker with PCR-confirmed SARS-CoV-2 infection or an uninfected control (not recorded which). Each CDR3 is given with its conserved first and last residue. The D gene is left open where the match is weak. Some rows have no size entry. The others give once, few or many, or a class for an expanded clone.

j_gene: TRBJ1-1; v_gene: TRBV30; abundance: many; d_gene: TRBD1; CDR3aa: CAWRRNRGTEAFF; CDR3nt: TGTGCCTGGAGGCGCAACAGGGGCACTGAAGCTTTCTTT
j_gene: TRBJ2-6; v_gene: TRBV28; abundance: .; d_gene: .; CDR3aa: CASSLHETLGANVLTF; CDR3nt: TGTGCCAGCAGCCTCCATGAGACACTCGGGGCCAACGTCCTGACTTTC
j_gene: TRBJ1-5; v_gene: TRBV19; abundance: few; d_gene: .; CDR3aa: CASSTQTEFSHQPQHF; CDR3nt: TGTGCCAGTAGTACCCAGACAGAATTCAGCCATCAGCCCCAGCATTTT
j_gene: TRBJ1-3; v_gene: TRBV7-9; abundance: few; d_gene: .; CDR3aa: CASSLSKVPSISGNTIYF; CDR3nt: TGTGCCAGCAGCTTATCGAAGGTGCCGTCTATCTCTGGAAACACCATATATTTT
j_gene: TRBJ2-2; v_gene: TRBV2; abundance: .; d_gene: .; CDR3aa: CASRGTSYTGELFF; CDR3nt: TGTGCCAGCAGGGGAACTAGTTACACCGGGGAGCTGTTTTTT
j_gene: TRBJ2-7; v_gene: TRBV20-1; abundance: many; d_gene: .; CDR3aa: CSARDSGTGSYEQYF; CDR3nt: TGCAGTGCTAGAGATAGCGGGACAGGATCCTACGAGCAGTACTTC
j_gene: TRBJ2-1; v_gene: TRBV20-1; abundance: many; d_gene: TRBD2; CDR3aa: CSAPTRTSGNNEQFF; CDR3nt: TGCAGTGCTCCAACTAGGACTAGCGGGAATAATGAGCAGTTCTTC
j_gene: TRBJ2-1; v_gene: TRBV29-1; abundance: .; d_gene: .; CDR3aa: CSVDQGITYNEQFF; CDR3nt: TGCAGCGTTGATCAGGGCATTACCTACAATGAGCAGTTCTTC
j_gene: TRBJ2-1; v_gene: TRBV30; abundance: .; d_gene: TRBD2; CDR3aa: CAWSVVLAGVTFF; CDR3nt: TGTGCCTGGAGTGTAGTTCTAGCGGGAGTCACGTTCTTC
j_gene: TRBJ1-1; v_gene: TRBV2; abundance: .; d_gene: TRBD1; CDR3aa: CASSEAGGQLNTEAFF; CDR3nt: TGTGCCAGCAGTGAAGCGGGGGGACAGCTGAACACTGAAGCTTTCTTT
j_gene: TRBJ2-1; v_gene: TRBV4-1; abundance: many; d_gene: .; CDR3aa: CASSQDGPSYNEQFF; CDR3nt: TGCGCCAGCAGCCAAGATGGCCCTTCCTACAATGAGCAGTTCTTC
j_gene: TRBJ1-1; v_gene: TRBV7-9; abundance: .; d_gene: .; CDR3aa: CASSPQSVAFF; CDR3nt: TGTGCCAGCAGCCCCCAGTCGGTAGCTTTCTTT
j_gene: TRBJ2-4; v_gene: TRBV19; abundance: .; d_gene: TRBD2; CDR3aa: CASSRGPETAGDIQYF; CDR3nt: TGTGCCAGTAGTAGGGGCCCCGAGACAGCGGGGGACATTCAGTACTTC
j_gene: TRBJ1-2; v_gene: TRBV4-1; abundance: few; d_gene: .; CDR3aa: CASSRQFRGDYGYTF; CDR3nt: TGCGCCAGCAGCCGGCAATTCAGGGGCGACTATGGCTACACCTTC
j_gene: TRBJ2-7; v_gene: TRBV5-1; abundance: .; d_gene: TRBD2; CDR3aa: CASSSRTSGISYEQYF; CDR3nt: TGCGCCAGCAGCTCGAGGACTAGCGGGATCTCCTACGAGCAGTACTTC
j_gene: TRBJ2-2; v_gene: TRBV3-1; abundance: .; d_gene: .; CDR3aa: CASSQRRGRGTGELFF; CDR3nt: TGTGCCAGCAGCCAACGTCGAGGCAGGGGCACCGGGGAGCTGTTTTTT
j_gene: TRBJ2-1; v_gene: TRBV20-1; abundance: .; d_gene: TRBD2; CDR3aa: CSASRLAGKTEQFF; CDR3nt: TGCAGTGCTAGTCGGTTAGCGGGAAAAACTGAGCAGTTCTTC
j_gene: TRBJ1-4; v_gene: TRBV28; abundance: .; d_gene: TRBD1; CDR3aa: CASSSDRAGEKLFF; CDR3nt: TGTGCCAGCAGTTCGGACAGGGCGGGTGAAAAACTGTTTTTT
j_gene: TRBJ1-4; v_gene: TRBV5-1; abundance: few; d_gene: .; CDR3aa: CASTPIPADEKLFF; CDR3nt: TGCGCCAGCACCCCCATTCCCGCGGACGAAAAACTGTTTTTT
j_gene: TRBJ2-5; v_gene: TRBV19; abundance: few; d_gene: .; CDR3aa: CASSMVPGIETQYF; CDR3nt: TGTGCCAGTAGTATGGTCCCAGGGATTGAGACCCAGTACTTC
j_gene: TRBJ2-5; v_gene: TRBV19; abundance: few; d_gene: TRBD1; CDR3aa: CASSPGQGAWTQYF; CDR3nt: TGTGCCAGTAGTCCCGGACAGGGGGCATGGACCCAGTACTTC
j_gene: TRBJ2-5; v_gene: TRBV29-1; abundance: many; d_gene: .; CDR3aa: CSVGQGGETQYF; CDR3nt: TGCAGCGTTGGTCAAGGGGGAGAGACCCAGTACTTC
j_gene: TRBJ2-7; v_gene: TRBV19; abundance: many; d_gene: .; CDR3aa: CASSPFASSSSYEQYF; CDR3nt: TGTGCCAGTTCTCCCTTCGCTAGCTCGAGCTCCTACGAGCAGTACTTC
j_gene: TRBJ1-1; v_gene: TRBV3-1; abundance: few; d_gene: .; CDR3aa: CASSQLAGNTEAFF; CDR3nt: TGTGCCAGCAGCCAATTGGCCGGAAACACTGAAGCTTTCTTT
j_gene: TRBJ2-7; v_gene: TRBV27; abundance: .; d_gene: .; CDR3aa: CASSLNWAGEQYF; CDR3nt: TGTGCCAGCAGTTTAAACTGGGCCGGGGAGCAGTACTTC
j_gene: TRBJ2-1; v_gene: TRBV5-4; abundance: few; d_gene: TRBD1; CDR3aa: CASSAGTGDEQFF; CDR3nt: TGTGCCAGCAGCGCGGGGACAGGGGATGAGCAGTTCTTC
j_gene: TRBJ2-2; v_gene: TRBV30; abundance: .; d_gene: .; CDR3aa: CAWRKQFDGGELFF; CDR3nt: TGTGCCTGGAGGAAACAGTTTGACGGCGGGGAGCTGTTTTTT
j_gene: TRBJ1-5; v_gene: TRBV20-1; abundance: few; d_gene: .; CDR3aa: CSARFDTSNQPQHF; CDR3nt: TGCAGTGCTCGATTCGACACTAGCAATCAGCCCCAGCATTTT
j_gene: TRBJ2-7; v_gene: TRBV10-3; abundance: few; d_gene: .; CDR3aa: CAISPSVGGEQYF; CDR3nt: TGTGCCATCAGTCCTTCGGTGGGGGGCGAGCAGTACTTC
j_gene: TRBJ2-1; v_gene: TRBV5-1; abundance: .; d_gene: TRBD1; CDR3aa: CASSLALTGGNEQFF; CDR3nt: TGCGCCAGCAGCTTGGCCTTGACAGGGGGCAATGAGCAGTTCTTC
j_gene: TRBJ2-5; v_gene: TRBV28; abundance: .; d_gene: .; CDR3aa: CASGGPGRQTQYF; CDR3nt: TGTGCCAGCGGGGGCCCAGGTCGGCAGACCCAGTACTTC
j_gene: TRBJ2-1; v_gene: TRBV10-1; abundance: .; d_gene: TRBD2; CDR3aa: CASSESMAGAGNEQFF; CDR3nt: TGCGCCAGCAGTGAGTCGATGGCGGGAGCAGGGAATGAGCAGTTCTTC
j_gene: TRBJ2-2; v_gene: TRBV4-1; abundance: .; d_gene: TRBD1; CDR3aa: CASSQTGGITGELFF; CDR3nt: TGCGCCAGCAGCCAAACAGGGGGCATCACCGGGGAGCTGTTTTTT
j_gene: TRBJ1-1; v_gene: TRBV7-2; abundance: few; d_gene: .; CDR3aa: CASSLGGSVNTEAFF; CDR3nt: TGTGCCAGCAGCTTAGGTGGATCGGTGAACACTGAAGCTTTCTTT
j_gene: TRBJ1-3; v_gene: TRBV20-1; abundance: .; d_gene: .; CDR3aa: CSARPGTDSGNTIYF; CDR3nt: TGCAGTGCTAGACCCGGGACGGACTCTGGAAACACCATATATTTT
j_gene: TRBJ2-5; v_gene: TRBV20-1; abundance: few; d_gene: .; CDR3aa: CSARDPGTQETQYF; CDR3nt: TGCAGTGCTAGAGATCCAGGAACCCAAGAGACCCAGTACTTC
j_gene: TRBJ2-5; v_gene: TRBV3-1; abundance: many; d_gene: .; CDR3aa: CASSLQGKVEWTQYF; CDR3nt: TGTGCCAGCAGCCTTCAGGGGAAGGTCGAGTGGACCCAGTACTTC
j_gene: TRBJ2-7; v_gene: TRBV11-2; abundance: many; d_gene: TRBD2; CDR3aa: CASRGSGTEQYF; CDR3nt: TGTGCCAGCAGGGGTAGCGGGACCGAGCAGTACTTC
j_gene: TRBJ2-2; v_gene: TRBV20-1; abundance: few; d_gene: TRBD2; CDR3aa: CSARLLAGGETGELFF; CDR3nt: TGCAGTGCTAGATTGCTAGCGGGAGGAGAAACCGGGGAGCTGTTTTTT
j_gene: TRBJ2-1; v_gene: TRBV5-1; abundance: many; d_gene: .; CDR3aa: CASSRQGGGTYNEQFF; CDR3nt: TGCGCCAGCAGCCGACAGGGAGGGGGTACCTACAATGAGCAGTTCTTC
j_gene: TRBJ2-1; v_gene: TRBV30; abundance: .; d_gene: .; CDR3aa: CAWSIDTWDEQFF; CDR3nt: TGTGCCTGGAGTATCGACACTTGGGATGAGCAGTTCTTC
j_gene: TRBJ1-2; v_gene: TRBV7-2; abundance: .; d_gene: TRBD1; CDR3aa: CASSTTGEVYGYTF; CDR3nt: TGTGCCAGCAGCACCACAGGGGAGGTCTATGGCTACACCTTC
j_gene: TRBJ2-5; v_gene: TRBV5-1; abundance: few; d_gene: .; CDR3aa: CASSLLRRRGETQYF; CDR3nt: TGCGCCAGCAGCTTGCTACGGAGAAGGGGGGAGACCCAGTACTTC
j_gene: TRBJ2-1; v_gene: TRBV24-1; abundance: few; d_gene: TRBD2; CDR3aa: CATSPRGAGHNEQFF; CDR3nt: TGTGCCACCAGCCCCCGGGGAGCGGGGCACAATGAGCAGTTCTTC
j_gene: TRBJ2-1; v_gene: TRBV12-3/TRBV12-4; abundance: few; d_gene: TRBD1; CDR3aa: CASSPLQGARANEQFF; CDR3nt: TGTGCCAGCAGTCCCCTACAGGGGGCGAGGGCCAATGAGCAGTTCTTC
j_gene: TRBJ2-1; v_gene: TRBV11-2; abundance: many; d_gene: .; CDR3aa: CASSLGLAENEQFF; CDR3nt: TGTGCCAGCAGCTTAGGCCTAGCAGAGAATGAGCAGTTCTTC
j_gene: TRBJ2-1; v_gene: TRBV18; abundance: many; d_gene: TRBD2; CDR3aa: CASSPLQTGGRNEQFF; CDR3nt: TGTGCCAGCTCACCACTTCAAACGGGAGGGCGAAATGAGCAGTTCTTC
j_gene: TRBJ2-3; v_gene: TRBV5-5; abundance: .; d_gene: .; CDR3aa: CASSRGRGTSTDTQYF; CDR3nt: TGTGCCAGCAGCCGGGGGCGGGGAACTAGCACAGATACGCAGTATTTT
j_gene: TRBJ2-7; v_gene: TRBV11-2; abundance: few; d_gene: .; CDR3aa: CASSRYSYEQYF; CDR3nt: TGTGCCAGCAGCCGGTACTCCTACGAGCAGTACTTC
j_gene: TRBJ1-1; v_gene: TRBV20-1; abundance: many; d_gene: .; CDR3aa: CSATKTGVKGDTEAFF; CDR3nt: TGCAGTGCTACTAAGACAGGTGTCAAGGGTGACACTGAAGCTTTCTTT
j_gene: TRBJ2-6; v_gene: TRBV5-4; abundance: many; d_gene: .; CDR3aa: CASSLSAAYSGANVLTF; CDR3nt: TGTGCCAGCAGCTTGTCGGCAGCCTACTCTGGGGCCAACGTCCTGACTTTC
j_gene: TRBJ2-1; v_gene: TRBV3-1; abundance: many; d_gene: TRBD2; CDR3aa: CASRPGLADEQFF; CDR3nt: TGTGCCAGCAGACCCGGACTAGCTGATGAGCAGTTCTTC
j_gene: TRBJ2-6; v_gene: TRBV14; abundance: few; d_gene: .; CDR3aa: CASSRGQSSGANVLTF; CDR3nt: TGTGCCAGCAGCCGTGGACAGTCCTCTGGGGCCAACGTCCTGACTTTC
j_gene: TRBJ1-5; v_gene: TRBV6-6; abundance: .; d_gene: .; CDR3aa: CASSGERNSNQPQHF; CDR3nt: TGTGCCAGCAGTGGGGAGCGAAATAGCAATCAGCCCCAGCATTTT
j_gene: TRBJ1-2; v_gene: TRBV7-2; abundance: .; d_gene: .; CDR3aa: CASSFPLYGYTF; CDR3nt: TGTGCCAGCAGCTTCCCCCTCTATGGCTACACCTTC